What follows describes a single TCR beta chain. The CDR3 has 14 residues. The V gene's germline CDR1 is MDHEN and CDR2 SYDVKM. J gave up 12 bases and V 5 bases, and 7 bases lay outside the gene matches. This record comes from a study of shared clonotypes between healthy human individuals. Assay execution took place at the deep level. Method: immunoSEQ multiplex PCR; TCRdb's copy keeps in-frame clones and lacks some. Counted here are about 490,000 clones, about 80% occurring once; the ten biggest clones make up 10% to 15%. V is TRBV28 and J is TRBJ2-1; 13 nucleotides agree with TRBD2. This clonotype was sampled from a middle-aged woman in good health. Some clones in this sample may be carry-over from other donors' samples. The sample consisted of PBMCs. The CDR3 sequence is CASSGLAGAIRQFF. The CDR3 bases are TGTGCCAGCAGTGGACTAGCGGGAGCAATCAGGCAGTTCTTC.